The 26 T cell receptor beta chains given below trace back to one sample, sequenced in a study of T cell responses to AZD1222 COVID-19 vaccine. The assay was immunoSEQ multiplex PCR, and TCRdb's table has in-frame clones only and misses some. This sample yields tens of thousands of clones, of which around nine tenths are seen a single time; 4.5% belongs to the top ten. The sample was peripheral blood, taken on day 0 of MenACWY control vaccination. The receptors were gathered from an adult in good health.

V usage is TRBV5-6 and J usage is TRBJ2-3; 7 bases line up with TRBD1. There are 16 residues in the CDR3. The germline gives CDR1 SGHDT, CDR2 YYEEEE. The V gene end was trimmed by 4 bases and the J gene end by 3 bases; junction bases not matched to a gene: 11. The CDR3 DNA follows: TGTGCCAGCAGCACGGACAGGTCGGGACCGACAGATACGCAGTATTTT. This encodes CASSTDRSGPTDTQYF.

J is TRBJ1-1 and V is TRBV7-9; D may be TRBD1 (6 bases). The germline gives CDR1 SEHNR, CDR2 FQNEAQ (reference sequence). With 1 base removed from V and 11 bases from J, the gap between germline ends came to 17 bases. This CDR3 has 14 residues. The CDR3 DNA reads TGTGCCAGCAGCTTAGATGATCAGGGGCGCGAGGCTTTCTTT. Protein product: CASSLDDQGREAFF.

The chain couples TRBV11-1 to TRBJ2-5; D might be TRBD2 (5 bases). CDR1 SGHAT and CDR2 FQDESV come from the germline V gene (reference sequence). The CDR3 runs 15 residues. With 5 bases removed from V and 3 bases from J, the gap between germline ends came to 16 bases. The CDR3 DNA reads as TGTGCCAGCAGCCCGCGGGTTGGGGTGGAAGAGACCCAGTACTTC. Translating it yields CASSPRVGVEETQYF.

This chain joins TRBV13 and TRBJ1-1; possibly TRBD1 for D (5 bases). Trimming stripped 5 bases from V and 1 base from J, with 17 bases between. This CDR3 spans 16 amino acids. Looked up from germline, CDR1 is PRHDT and CDR2 is FYEKMQ (reference sequence). Written as DNA, the CDR3 is TGTGCCAGCAGCCTGCGACAGCAATGGGAGAACACTGAAGCTTTCTTT. Translating gives CASSLRQQWENTEAFF.

The chain links TRBV3-1 (or the pseudogene TRBV3-2) to TRBJ2-1; D perhaps matches TRBD2 (5 bases). V was shortened by 4 bases and J by 8 bases, with 9 bases between the two germline ends. In germline, CDR1 is LGHDT, CDR2 YNNKEL (reference sequence). The CDR3 is 12 amino acids. The CDR3 DNA follows: TGTGCCAGCAGCCTTTTGGACTATGAGCAGTTCTTC. It encodes CASSLLDYEQFF.

V and J are TRBV5-1 and TRBJ2-7; no firm D call. V lost 6 bases to trimming and J lost 3 bases, with 10 bases between them. There are 12 residues in the CDR3. Germline V lookup: CDR1 SGHRS, CDR2 YFSETQ. CDR3 sequence reads: CASTGIGYEQYF. The CDR3 bases are TGCGCCAGCACTGGGATAGGCTACGAGCAGTACTTC. Full variable domain (remainder filled in from reference TRBV5-1 and TRBJ2-7): KAGVTQTPRYLIKTRGQQVTLSCSPISGHRSVSWYQQTPGQGLQFLFEYFSETQRNKGNFPGRFSGRQFSNSRSEMNVSTLELGDSALYLCASTGIGYEQYFGPGTRLTVT.

This chain joins TRBV28 and TRBJ2-2, with 8 bases fitting TRBD2. The V segment lost 2 bases and the J segment 6 bases; nucleotides outside the gene matches: 11. Looked up from germline, CDR1 is MDHEN and CDR2 is SYDVKM. There are 17 residues in the CDR3. CDR3 residues: CASSLPSAGGRAGELFF. The CDR3 DNA reads TGTGCCAGCAGTTTACCCTCGGCGGGGGGAAGGGCCGGGGAGCTGTTTTTT.

V usage is TRBV7-9 and J usage is TRBJ2-1; 8 bases are a match to TRBD2. The CDR3 length is 16 residues. Trimming took 2 bases from V and 0 from J; bases not matched to a gene: 3. From germline, CDR1 is SEHNR and CDR2 FQNEAQ (reference sequence). CDR3 bases: TGTGCCAGCAGCTTATGGAGCGGGAGCTCCTACAATGAGCAGTTCTTC. Amino acid sequence: CASSLWSGSSYNEQFF.

V gene TRBV3-1 (or the pseudogene TRBV3-2) combines with J gene TRBJ1-4; maybe TRBD1 (6 bases). The V gene's germline CDR1 is LGHDT and CDR2 YNNKEL (reference sequence). The ends were cut back, 1 base at V and 8 bases at J, with 14 bases in the middle. CDR3 length: 15 residues. The CDR3 reads CASSQVHDRTEKLFF. The CDR3, as DNA: TGTGCCAGCAGCCAAGTTCACGACAGGACCGAAAAACTGTTTTTT.

The rearrangement joins TRBV25-1 to TRBJ2-3, with 7 bases lining up with TRBD2. With V trimmed by 1 base and J by 2 bases, 6 bases remained unmatched. Germline values: CDR1 MGHDK, CDR2 SYGVNS. The CDR3 loop spans 16 amino acids. Here the CDR3 reads CASSEFGGYNTDTQYF. The CDR3 region has the DNA TGTGCCAGCAGTGAATTCGGGGGGTATAACACAGATACGCAGTATTTT.

The chain is built from TRBV10-2 and TRBJ2-1, with 8 nucleotides matching TRBD2. The CDR3 spans 12 residues. Looked up from germline, CDR1 is WSHSY and CDR2 is SAAADI. V shed 6 bases, J shed 9 bases, and the junction held 4 bases outside the gene matches. The CDR3 region has the DNA TGCGCCAGCAGCCCCGGGGGGGCTGAGCAGTTCTTC. Translating it yields CASSPGGAEQFF.

The genes are TRBV7-9 and TRBJ1-5; 9 nucleotides match TRBD1. This CDR3 region has 17 residues. V shed 1 base and J 0 bases; nucleotides not matched to a gene: 4. Germline assignment: CDR1 SEHNR and CDR2 FQNEAQ (reference sequence). Here the CDR3 DNA reads TGTGCCAGCAGCTTAGAAGGGACAGGGATTAGCAATCAGCCCCAGCATTTT. Protein: CASSLEGTGISNQPQHF.

V is TRBV6-1 and J is TRBJ1-2, with 7 bases that match TRBD1. J was trimmed by 5 bases and V by 3 bases; bases with no gene match: 9. The germline V gene has CDR1 MNHNS and CDR2 SASEGT. The CDR3 extends over 15 amino acids. The CDR3 sequence is CASSEGTDPSYGYTF. The CDR3, as DNA: TGTGCCAGCAGTGAGGGGACAGATCCTAGTTATGGCTACACCTTC.

The chain couples TRBV5-6 to TRBJ2-2; D unresolved. The germline V and J ends were trimmed by 0 bases and 6 bases, with 6 bases remaining between them. The CDR3 extends over 13 amino acids. The germline gives CDR1 SGHDT, CDR2 YYEEEE. CDR3 DNA sequence: TGTGCCAGCAGCTTGGGCTCCCCCGGGGAGCTGTTTTTT. Its protein is CASSLGSPGELFF.

This chain uses TRBV28 with TRBJ2-5; the D is unclear. Trimming stripped 6 bases from V and 4 bases from J, with 12 bases between. CDR3 size: 13 residues. The germline V gene has CDR1 MDHEN and CDR2 SYDVKM. CDR3 in amino acids: CASRHSPPETQYF. DNA for the CDR3: TGTGCCAGCAGACATTCCCCCCCAGAGACCCAGTACTTC.

This clone was picked up one time. The chain carries TRBV5-4 and TRBJ1-1; D call uncertain. The V end lost 6 bases, the J end lost 1 base, and 7 bases lay between the germline ends. The CDR3 extends over 12 amino acids. CDR1 is SGHNT and CDR2 is YYREEE in the germline V gene (reference sequence). The CDR3 reads CASTTPNTEAFF. CDR3 in DNA: TGTGCCAGCACGACCCCGAACACTGAAGCTTTCTTT.

V is TRBV19 and J is TRBJ2-5; D is possibly TRBD1 (6 bases). The germline V and J ends were trimmed by 3 bases and 1 base, with 9 bases remaining between them. Germline V gene sequence: CDR1 LNHDA, CDR2 SQIVND (reference sequence). This CDR3 contains 14 residues. The CDR3: CASSIVRGQETQYF. The DNA of the CDR3 is TGTGCCAGTAGTATTGTCAGGGGCCAAGAGACCCAGTACTTC.

The chain joins TRBV7-9 to TRBJ2-1, with TRBD2 matching 7 bases. The germline CDR1 and CDR2 sequences are SEHNR and FQNEAQ (reference sequence). The trim removed 2 bases at V and 10 bases at J, leaving 8 bases unmatched. This CDR3 is 14 amino acids long. The CDR3 loop is CASSLITSVNEQFF. Written as DNA, the CDR3 is TGTGCCAGCAGCTTAATTACTAGCGTGAACGAGCAGTTCTTC.

V gene TRBV19 combines with J gene TRBJ1-1; tentatively, D is TRBD1 (6 bases). There are 14 residues in the CDR3. CDR1 and CDR2 from the germline V gene are LNHDA and SQIVND (reference sequence). The ends were cut back, 8 bases at V and 4 bases at J, with 17 bases in the middle. CDR3 coding DNA: TGTGCCAGTCAAGCCGACAGGTCGGGCACTGAAGCTTTCTTT. Protein sequence: CASQADRSGTEAFF.

The chain joins TRBV4-3 to TRBJ2-1; 10 bases map to TRBD1. The junction had 14 bases not matched to a gene; V was cut back by 4 bases and J by 8 bases. Germline V CDR1 and CDR2: LGHNA, YSLEER. The CDR3 runs 17 residues. CDR3 amino acids: CASSPDRGTGENDEQFF. For the CDR3, the DNA is TGCGCCAGCAGCCCGGACCGAGGGACAGGGGAAAATGATGAGCAGTTCTTC.

This clone was counted a few times. This chain connects TRBV18 to TRBJ1-4, with D maybe TRBD1 (6 bases). Germline V lookup: CDR1 KGHSH, CDR2 LQKENI. Trimming pared 2 bases from V and 6 bases from J, leaving 13 bases between. This CDR3 contains 15 residues. This chain's CDR3 is CASSPWPGADEKLFF. The CDR3 DNA follows: TGTGCCAGCTCACCATGGCCGGGGGCTGATGAAAAACTGTTTTTT. The full variable domain, completed using reference TRBV18 and TRBJ1-4, is NAGVMQNPRHLVRRRGQEARLRCSPMKGHSHVYWYRQLPEEGLKFMVYLQKENIIDESGMPKERFSAEFPKEGPSILRIQQVVRGDSAAYFCASSPWPGADEKLFFGSGTQLSVL.

The chain employs TRBV28 and TRBJ2-7; 8 nucleotides match TRBD2. Germline V gene sequence: CDR1 MDHEN, CDR2 SYDVKM. V shed 9 bases and J 2 bases; nucleotides not matched to a gene: 3. The CDR3 has 12 residues. The CDR3 reads CASRLAPYEQYF. The CDR3 coding sequence is TGTGCCAGTAGACTAGCGCCCTACGAGCAGTACTTC. The whole variable domain, filled in from reference TRBV28 and TRBJ2-7, reads DVKVTQSSRYLVKRTGEKVFLECVQDMDHENMFWYRQDPGLGLRLIYFSYDVKMKEKGDIPEGYSVSREKKERFSLILESASTNQTSMYLCASRLAPYEQYFGPGTRLTVT.

This clone was detected only a few times. The chain couples TRBV3-1 (or the pseudogene TRBV3-2) to TRBJ2-1; 14 bases match TRBD2. V dropped 0 bases and J dropped 7; count of bases not matched to a gene: 2. Germline loops: CDR1 LGHDT, CDR2 YNNKEL (reference sequence). The CDR3 is 16 residues long. The CDR3 here is CASSQEGTSGRNEQFF. CDR3 nucleotides: TGTGCCAGCAGCCAAGAAGGGACTAGCGGGAGAAATGAGCAGTTCTTC.

This chain connects TRBV5-1 to TRBJ1-2; D possibly corresponds to TRBD1 (6 bases). Germline-derived CDR1 and CDR2 are SGHRS and YFSETQ. Trimming pared 0 bases from V and 5 bases from J, leaving 17 bases between. The CDR3 spans 16 residues. The chain's CDR3 is CASSLAVLQGPYGYTF. CDR3 DNA: TGCGCCAGCAGCTTGGCGGTCCTACAGGGACCTTATGGCTACACCTTC.

This clone was detected only once. The chain's CDR3 is CASSSHTGLTTIYGYTF. The DNA for the CDR3 is TGTGCCAGCAGTTCACATACCGGACTGACTACAATCTATGGCTACACCTTC. The chain couples TRBV27 to TRBJ1-2; D remains unclear. V gave up 4 bases and J gave up 4 bases, with 22 bases separating them. This CDR3 spans 17 amino acids. Per the germline V gene, CDR1 is MNHEY and CDR2 is SMNVEV (reference sequence).

This chain links TRBV5-4 with TRBJ1-1; 7 bases align to TRBD1. The CDR3 consists of 15 residues. The J segment lost 0 bases and the V segment lost 4 bases, leaving 6 bases of the junction unmatched. Germline V gives CDR1 SGHNT, CDR2 YYREEE (reference sequence). CDR3 DNA sequence: TGTGCCAGCAGCCCCCAGGGGGGGATGAACACTGAAGCTTTCTTT. The encoded protein is CASSPQGGMNTEAFF.